The 28 T cell receptor beta chains below all came from one sample that was sequenced in a study of regulatory and conventional T cells in RAG deficiency. Only in-frame clones appear in the TCRdb table, and some are missing; sequencing was by immunoSEQ multiplex PCR. The sample shows about 46,000 clones, approximately 90% of them seen only once. The sorted conventional CD4+ T cells were CD25-low and CD127-high, with genomic DNA sequenced. These data were likewise used in another study, on regulatory T cells. As reported in that work: The PCR used 52 TRBV and 13 TRBJ primers.

The specimen sequenced was CD4+ effector T cells sorted from blood. The origin of the receptors is a human donor in good health.

This clone was picked up one time. This chain links TRBV10-3 with TRBJ1-1; 7 nucleotides align to TRBD1. The V gene end was trimmed by 0 bases and the J gene end by 6 bases; junction bases not matched to a gene: 7. Germline V gene lookup returns CDR1 ENHRY and CDR2 SYGVKD. The CDR3 contains 15 residues. The CDR3 DNA reads as TGTGCCATCAGTGAGTCTGGGACAGATTTGGCTGAAGCTTTCTTT. Translating it yields CAISESGTDLAEAFF.

The V and J genes are TRBV19 and TRBJ2-5; 9 bases map to TRBD1. CDR3 length: 16 residues. J was trimmed by 4 bases and V by 7 bases; bases with no gene match: 13. Germline lookup yields CDR1 LNHDA and CDR2 SQIVND (reference sequence). The CDR3 is CASTERGGQGLETQYF. CDR3 DNA sequence: TGTGCCAGTACCGAAAGAGGGGGACAGGGCTTAGAGACCCAGTACTTC.

With respect to this clone: Other DNA sequences in the sample encode the same CDR3. The chain has TRBV10-3 and TRBJ2-6; 11 bases line up with TRBD1. CDR3 size: 16 residues. V was clipped by 7 bases and J by 1 base; unmatched bases: 3. CDR1 and CDR2 from the germline V gene are ENHRY and SYGVKD. CDR3 DNA sequence: TGTGCCATCAATGGACAGGGGGCATCTGGGGCCAACGTCCTGACTTTC. This translates into CAINGQGASGANVLTF.

This chain links TRBV6-1 with TRBJ2-5, with 11 nucleotides matching TRBD2. V shed 1 base, J shed 2 bases, and the junction held 12 bases outside the gene matches. CDR3 length: 19 residues. The germline V gene encodes CDR1 MNHNS and CDR2 SASEGT. The CDR3 is CASSEEPRLAGTLQETQYF. Here the CDR3 DNA reads TGTGCCAGCAGTGAAGAACCTCGACTAGCGGGAACCTTGCAAGAGACCCAGTACTTC.

The CDR3 DNA reads as TGTGCCAGCAGCCGTGACCGCGATCTCTACGAGCAGTACTTC. It translates to CASSRDRDLYEQYF. The rearrangement links TRBV11-2 to TRBJ2-7; no firm D call. CDR1 and CDR2 from the germline V gene are SGHAT and FQNNGV. The CDR3 loop spans 14 amino acids. Trimming shortened V by 5 bases and J by 3 bases, and 14 bases separated the two germline ends.

The V call is TRBV5-4, the J call TRBJ1-4, with TRBD1 matching 7 bases. Trimming removed 1 base from V and 5 bases from J; junction bases left unmatched: 11. From germline, CDR1 is SGHNT and CDR2 YYREEE (reference sequence). The CDR3 runs 17 residues. The CDR3 DNA follows: TGTGCCAGCAGCTTGTTGGGGCAGGGGGTGGGGAATGAAAAACTGTTTTTT. It translates to CASSLLGQGVGNEKLFF.

This clone has more than one count but fewer than ten. The J gene is TRBJ2-1, the V gene TRBV14; D unresolved. The CDR3 runs to 12 residues. The V gene's germline CDR1 is SGHDN and CDR2 FVKESK. V was cut by 0 bases and J by 14 bases, with 11 bases left in between. The CDR3 bases are TGTGCCAGCAGCCAAGATGGTGAGAGGAAGTTCTTC. As protein: CASSQDGERKFF.

This chain links TRBV18 with TRBJ1-3; possibly TRBD1 for D (6 bases). V was cut by 2 bases and J by 8 bases, with 13 bases left in between. Germline CDR1 reads KGHSH; CDR2 reads LQKENI. This CDR3 has 14 amino acids. CDR3 sequence: CASSPTGIWDTIYF. CDR3 nucleotides: TGTGCCAGCTCACCAACAGGGATATGGGACACCATATATTTT.

The chain links TRBV19 to TRBJ1-5; D call uncertain. Germline CDR1 LNHDA, CDR2 SQIVND (reference sequence). V lost 5 bases, J lost 7 bases, and 15 bases lay in between. The CDR3 extends over 14 amino acids. The chain's CDR3 is CASSPGFSVQPQHF. The CDR3 DNA follows: TGTGCCAGTAGTCCTGGTTTCTCGGTACAGCCCCAGCATTTT.

In its sample, this clone was seen once. V gene TRBV6-6 combines with J gene TRBJ1-2; a weak D match, TRBD1 (5 bases). The CDR3 covers 15 residues. V lost 6 bases and J 0 bases, leaving 14 bases between the germline ends. Germline CDR1 and CDR2: MNHNY and SVGAGI (reference sequence). CDR3 amino acids: CASSPGGKSNYGYTF. The CDR3 DNA reads TGTGCCAGCAGCCCCGGGGGGAAATCTAACTATGGCTACACCTTC.

This clone was recorded once. The CDR3 reads CASSLLGQTSTDTQYF. Written as DNA, the CDR3 is TGTGCCAGCAGCTTGTTAGGACAAACTAGCACAGATACGCAGTATTTT. The chain uses TRBV7-9 and TRBJ2-3, with TRBD1 as a possible D gene (5 bases). The CDR3 loop spans 16 amino acids. Per germline, CDR1 SEHNR and CDR2 FQNEAQ (reference sequence). With 3 bases removed from V and 0 bases from J, the gap between germline ends came to 13 bases.

This chain connects TRBV6-6 to TRBJ1-2; TRBD1 aligns across 7 bases. This CDR3 spans 15 amino acids. Trimming cost V 6 bases and J 2 bases; bases outside gene matches: 9. The germline gives CDR1 MNHNY, CDR2 SVGAGI (reference sequence). CDR3 coding DNA: TGTGCCAGCAGCCGGGACAGAGCTTTAAACTATGGCTACACCTTC. This codes for CASSRDRALNYGYTF.

The rearrangement joins TRBV7-3 to TRBJ2-1; TRBD2 matches 8 bases. Germline V gives CDR1 SGHTA, CDR2 FQGTGA. This CDR3 has 18 residues. J was trimmed by 8 bases and V by 6 bases; bases with no gene match: 21. CDR3 in DNA: TGTGCCAGCAGACGGACTAGCTTAGCCTCGGGGGCCCGGGATGAGCAGTTCTTC. It specifies CASRRTSLASGARDEQFF. The whole variable domain, remainder taken from reference TRBV7-3 and TRBJ2-1, is GAGVSQTPSNKVTEKGKYVELRCDPISGHTALYWYRQSLGQGPEFLIYFQGTGAADDSGLPNDRFFAVRPEGSVSTLKIQRTERGDSAVYLCASRRTSLASGARDEQFFGPGTRLTVL.

The chain recombines TRBV1 with TRBJ2-5; TRBD2 was called by the table and not checked on the DNA. TRBV1 is termed a pseudogene. The CDR3 length is 15 residues. The CDR3 sequence: CTSSHRTSGQETQYF. CDR3 DNA: TGCACCAGCAGCCACCGGACTAGCGGGCAAGAGACCCAGTACTTC.

V gene TRBV7-3 combines with J gene TRBJ2-1, with a weak D call TRBD2 (6 bases). Germline V gene lookup returns CDR1 SGHTA and CDR2 FQGTGA. V was pared by 8 bases and J by 4 bases, with 9 bases between. There are 12 residues in the CDR3. The CDR3 region is CASCGGYNEQFF. CDR3 nucleotides: TGTGCCAGCTGTGGGGGGTACAATGAGCAGTTCTTC.

This chain joins TRBV2 and TRBJ2-1; the match to TRBD1 covers 7 bases. This CDR3 is 14 amino acids long. V lost 5 bases and J lost 7; bases outside the gene matches: 8. Germline V gene data show CDR1 as SNHLY and CDR2 as FYNNEI. CDR3: CASSPRDRVNEQFF. DNA for the CDR3: TGTGCCAGCAGTCCGCGAGACAGGGTAAATGAGCAGTTCTTC.

This clone was picked up a small number of times. The V and J genes are TRBV6-5 and TRBJ1-2, with 7 bases lining up with TRBD1. The ends lost 6 bases at V and 4 bases at J; junction bases unmatched: 5. The length of the CDR3 is 13 residues. Germline values: CDR1 MNHEY, CDR2 SVGAGI. CDR3 DNA sequence: TGTGCCAGCAGCCAGGGGGGGGTCTATGGCTACACCTTC. This translates into CASSQGGVYGYTF.

J is TRBJ1-5 and V is TRBV6-1; D not resolved. CDR1 is MNHNS and CDR2 is SASEGT in the germline V gene. V lost 7 bases and J 0 bases, leaving 13 bases between the germline ends. The CDR3 consists of 15 residues. This CDR3 reads CASTNRVYSNQPQHF. The CDR3 DNA sequence: TGTGCCAGCACCAACCGGGTCTATAGCAATCAGCCCCAGCATTTT.

The chain combines TRBV9 with TRBJ2-5, with 9 bases matching TRBD1. Trimming cost V 0 bases and J 6 bases; bases outside gene matches: 6. The CDR3 runs 15 residues. Per the germline V gene, CDR1 is SGDLS and CDR2 is YYNGEE. The CDR3 DNA reads TGTGCCAGCAGCGTAGAGGACAGGGGTATGAAGACCCAGTACTTC. Amino acid sequence: CASSVEDRGMKTQYF.

The chain has TRBV29-1 and TRBJ2-1, with a tentative D call TRBD2 (6 bases). The CDR3 loop spans 14 amino acids. The V end was cut by 6 bases, the J end by 4 bases, with 16 bases between. Germline V lookup: CDR1 SQVTM, CDR2 ANQGSEA. The CDR3 is CSVGGSGVYNEQFF. CDR3 nucleotide sequence: TGCAGCGTAGGAGGTAGCGGAGTTTACAATGAGCAGTTCTTC.

This chain links TRBV11-3 with TRBJ2-7, with unresolved D. Germline V gene data show CDR1 as SGHNT and CDR2 as YENEEA. The CDR3 sequence is 12 residues long. Trimming stripped 0 bases from V and 6 bases from J, with 6 bases between. This CDR3 reads CASSLDRLEQYF. As DNA, the CDR3 is TGTGCCAGCAGCTTAGATCGTCTCGAGCAGTACTTC.

This clone appeared a few times. V usage is TRBV30 and J usage is TRBJ2-7; 10 nucleotides line up with TRBD2. CDR1 and CDR2 from the germline V gene are GTSNPN and SVGIG (reference sequence). The length of the CDR3 is 15 residues. Trimming at V came to 0 bases and at J to 5 bases, leaving 7 bases not matched to a gene. The CDR3 reads CAWSVRRAGGNEQYF. The CDR3 nucleotides read TGTGCCTGGAGTGTACGACGAGCGGGAGGGAACGAGCAGTACTTC.

This chain joins TRBV21-1 and TRBJ2-2. TRBV21-1 is a pseudogene segment. The CDR3 loop spans 16 amino acids. CDR3 coding DNA: TGTGCCAGCAGCAAAGTTCCCGAGGGGAGCACCGGGGAGCTGTTTTTT. Protein sequence: CASSKVPEGSTGELFF.

V usage is TRBV28 and J usage is TRBJ1-1, with D perhaps TRBD1 (6 bases). From germline, CDR1 is MDHEN and CDR2 SYDVKM. The CDR3 sequence is 14 residues long. The V and J ends lost 7 bases and 0 bases respectively, with 12 bases between them. The CDR3 loop is CASTLQGMNTEAFF. Here the CDR3 DNA reads TGTGCCAGCACGCTACAGGGAATGAACACTGAAGCTTTCTTT.

The V call is TRBV7-2, the J call TRBJ2-1, with TRBD2 matching 7 bases. CDR1 SGHTA and CDR2 FQGNSA come from the germline V gene. Germline trimming cut 0 bases from V and 4 bases from J; bases unmatched to any gene: 3. CDR3 length: 15 amino acids. CDR3 region: CASSLAASGYNEQFF. The DNA for the CDR3 is TGTGCCAGCAGCTTAGCGGCTAGCGGTTACAATGAGCAGTTCTTC. The full variable domain, rest sourced from reference TRBV7-2 and TRBJ2-1, is GAGVSQSPSNKVTEKGKDVELRCDPISGHTALYWYRQSLGQGLEFLIYFQGNSAPDKSGLPSDRFSAERTGGSVSTLTIQRTQQEDSAVYLCASSLAASGYNEQFFGPGTRLTVL.

V is TRBV19 and J is TRBJ1-4, with D uncertain. V was pared by 3 bases and J by 8 bases, with 4 bases between. The V gene's germline CDR1 is LNHDA and CDR2 SQIVND (reference sequence). The CDR3 totals 11 residues. The CDR3 reads CASSIGEKLFF. DNA of the CDR3: TGTGCCAGTAGTATTGGGGAAAAACTGTTTTTT.

This clone was found a few times. CDR3 DNA: TGTGCCAGCAGCTTAGTGCAGGGGATTAATGAAAAACTGTTTTTT. This translates into CASSLVQGINEKLFF. V is TRBV7-2 and J is TRBJ1-4; a possible D gene is TRBD1 (6 bases). CDR1 is SGHTA and CDR2 is FQGNSA in the germline V gene. The CDR3 sequence is 15 residues long. Between the trimmed V and J ends, which lost 1 base and 4 bases, there was a span of 10 bases.

The J gene is TRBJ1-2, the V gene TRBV12-5; D call uncertain. This CDR3 is built from 14 residues. Per the germline V gene, CDR1 is LGHNT and CDR2 is FRNRAP. The ends were cut back, 3 bases at V and 7 bases at J, with 15 bases in the middle. The CDR3 is CASGLDTLGFGYTF. CDR3 nucleotide sequence: TGTGCTAGTGGTTTAGATACGTTGGGTTTTGGCTACACCTTC.